One sample yielded the 20 T cell receptor beta chains listed below, sequenced in a study of blood T cells in healthy people across ages. PCR was performed a second time for about 7 to 12 cycles using a sample-barcoded 5' primer and a J-beta primer mix. In TCRdb, the 5' RACE reads were re-called with MiXCR into one record per CDR3 protein. The table includes over 1,300,000 distinct CDR3 sequences, 59% detected once. The specimen sequenced was blood. The receptors here all came from a man aged 18 to 29 in good health.

This chain uses TRBV6-1 with TRBJ2-3, with D uncertain. The CDR3 contains 16 residues. Trimming left V 2 bases short and J 3 bases short, with 15 bases between. Germline V gene lookup returns CDR1 MNHNS and CDR2 SASEGT. The CDR3, as DNA: TGTGCCAGCAGTGAAATGTGGGGTAGGGTGACAGATACGCAGTATTTT. This codes for CASSEMWGRVTDTQYF.

The sample holds one count of this clonotype. The V call is TRBV7-9, the J call TRBJ2-7; TRBD1 matches 10 bases. Germline loops: CDR1 SEHNR, CDR2 FQNEAQ (reference sequence). V dropped 4 bases and J dropped 5; count of bases not matched to a gene: 11. This CDR3 has 16 residues. The CDR3 region has the DNA TGTGCCAGCAGCTCCCCAAGACAGGGGGCGATCCACGAGCAGTACTTC. It translates to CASSSPRQGAIHEQYF.

V usage is TRBV29-1 and J usage is TRBJ2-7; 8 bases line up with TRBD1. The CDR3 consists of 11 residues. V was pared by 7 bases and J by 7 bases, with 6 bases of the junction left unmatched. Germline assignment: CDR1 SQVTM and CDR2 ANQGSEA. In nucleotides, the CDR3 is TGCAGCGCCGACGACAGGGGAGAGCAGTACTTC. It codes for CSADDRGEQYF.

This chain links TRBV25-1 with TRBJ1-1; D possibly corresponds to TRBD1 (6 bases). V was trimmed by 6 bases and J by 1 base, leaving 15 bases between them. Germline CDR1 is MGHDK and CDR2 is SYGVNS. The CDR3 runs 15 residues. As DNA, the CDR3 is TGTGCCAGCAGCCCCAGGCCGGGACAGAACACTGAAGCTTTCTTT. This gives the protein CASSPRPGQNTEAFF.

The chain has TRBV29-1 and TRBJ1-3, with D tentatively TRBD1 (6 bases). The V end was cut by 0 bases, the J end by 6 bases, with 12 bases between. This CDR3 has 14 amino acids. Germline V gene lookup returns CDR1 SQVTM and CDR2 ANQGSEA. As DNA, the CDR3 is TGCAGCGTTGAAGATCAGGCAGGGGAAAACACCATATATTTT. This codes for CSVEDQAGENTIYF.

V and J are TRBV11-2 and TRBJ2-5, with a tentative D call TRBD2 (6 bases). Germline loops: CDR1 SGHAT, CDR2 FQNNGV. The CDR3 runs 14 residues. Between the trimmed V and J ends, which lost 1 base and 4 bases, there was a span of 10 bases. The CDR3 reads CASSLAGVIETQYF. CDR3 bases: TGTGCCAGCAGCTTAGCGGGGGTGATAGAGACCCAGTACTTC.

J is TRBJ2-7 and V is TRBV7-6, with 10 bases fitting TRBD2. Germline CDR1 is SGHVS and CDR2 is FNYEAQ. The V gene end was trimmed by 2 bases and the J gene end by 2 bases; junction bases not matched to a gene: 6. There are 16 residues in the CDR3. CDR3 coding DNA: TGTGCCAGCAGCTTACAGGTAGCGGGAGGTGCCTACGAGCAGTACTTC. This codes for CASSLQVAGGAYEQYF.

A few counts support this clonotype. The chain has TRBV3-1 and TRBJ1-1; no clear D. The germline CDR1 and CDR2 sequences are LGHDT and YNNKEL (reference sequence). The CDR3 consists of 11 residues. The V gene lost 4 bases and the J gene lost 6 bases, with 6 bases spanning the gap. CDR3 DNA sequence: TGTGCCAGCAGCCTGAAGGCTGAAGCTTTCTTT. Protein: CASSLKAEAFF.

This clonotype was picked up one time. The chain employs TRBV5-1 and TRBJ2-1; 10 positions agree with TRBD2. With 3 bases clipped from V and 7 bases from J, the junction kept 4 bases outside the gene matches. The germline gives CDR1 SGHRS, CDR2 YFSETQ. This CDR3 is 14 amino acids long. The CDR3 region is CASSSAGGPNEQFF. CDR3 coding DNA: TGCGCCAGCAGCTCAGCGGGAGGGCCGAATGAGCAGTTCTTC.

This chain joins TRBV20-1 and TRBJ1-6; 10 bases line up with TRBD1. This CDR3 has 15 residues. The germline CDR1 and CDR2 sequences are DFQATT and SNEGSKA (reference sequence). The junction had 5 bases not matched to a gene; V was cut back by 0 bases and J by 9 bases. The CDR3 loop is CSARDTTGGASPLHF. In DNA, the CDR3 is TGCAGTGCTAGAGATACGACAGGGGGCGCTTCACCCCTCCACTTT.

This clonotype was seen many times. The rearrangement uses TRBV20-1 and TRBJ2-5, with 9 bases that match TRBD2. V was clipped by 3 bases and J by 5 bases; unmatched bases: 10. In germline, CDR1 is DFQATT, CDR2 SNEGSKA (reference sequence). The CDR3 runs 15 residues. In nucleotides, the CDR3 is TGCAGTGCTAGGGCGGGGGTAGCGGGAGTCGAGACCCAGTACTTC. Residues: CSARAGVAGVETQYF.

This clonotype was recorded a few times. The chain uses TRBV5-1 and TRBJ2-3; a weak D match, TRBD2 (6 bases). Germline CDR1 is SGHRS and CDR2 is YFSETQ. V was cut by 3 bases and J by 6 bases, with 14 bases left in between. The CDR3 runs to 14 residues. CDR3: CASSSRAAGDTQYF. The CDR3 nucleotides read TGCGCCAGCAGCTCCCGGGCCGCGGGGGATACGCAGTATTTT.

This clonotype was found a few times. The J gene is TRBJ2-7, the V gene TRBV12-3 or TRBV12-4, with TRBD1 matching 9 bases. The CDR3 extends over 14 amino acids. Trimming removed 6 bases from V and 4 bases from J; junction bases left unmatched: 7. The CDR3 is CASSHTGGAYEQYF. The DNA for the CDR3 is TGTGCCAGCAGCCATACAGGGGGCGCTTACGAGCAGTACTTC.

This sequence joins TRBV6-1 and TRBJ2-3; the D is unclear. In germline, CDR1 is MNHNS, CDR2 SASEGT. The V gene lost 8 bases and the J gene lost 0 bases, with 15 bases spanning the gap. CDR3 length: 15 residues. CDR3 sequence reads: CASQAPTFSTDTQYF. The CDR3 coding sequence is TGTGCCAGCCAGGCCCCGACTTTTAGCACAGATACGCAGTATTTT.

The rearrangement joins TRBV28 to TRBJ2-5; D possibly uses TRBD1 or TRBD2 (5 bases each). CDR1 and CDR2 (germline): MDHEN, SYDVKM. V gave up 5 bases and J gave up 11 bases, with 24 bases separating them. The CDR3 totals 15 residues. The CDR3 coding sequence is TGTGCCAGCAGTGTCCCTCCAGTGACCGCCGAGGGGCAGTACTTC. It encodes CASSVPPVTAEGQYF.

The gene calls are TRBV29-1 and TRBJ1-1; D is possibly TRBD1 (5 bases). From germline, CDR1 is SQVTM and CDR2 ANQGSEA. The V gene lost 6 bases and the J gene lost 0 bases, with 11 bases spanning the gap. The CDR3 totals 13 residues. As DNA, the CDR3 is TGCAGCGTCACAGGCCTAATGAACACTGAAGCTTTCTTT. Translating it yields CSVTGLMNTEAFF.

This chain uses TRBV7-9 with TRBJ2-1; 11 positions agree with TRBD2. The CDR3 runs to 16 residues. The V gene's germline CDR1 is SEHNR and CDR2 FQNEAQ (reference sequence). V was pared by 4 bases and J by 5 bases, with 7 bases of the junction left unmatched. CDR3 amino acids: CASSSTSGRIHNEQFF. CDR3 nucleotides: TGTGCCAGCAGCTCCACTAGCGGGAGAATCCACAATGAGCAGTTCTTC. The entire variable domain, with the rest obtained from reference TRBV7-9 and TRBJ2-1, is as follows: DTGVSQNPRHKITKRGQNVTFRCDPISEHNRLYWYRQTLGQGPEFLTYFQNEAQLEKSRLLSDRFSAERPKGSFSTLEIQRTEQGDSAMYLCASSSTSGRIHNEQFFGPGTRLTVL.

CDR3 sequence: CSARGDSGSPLHF. In DNA, the CDR3 is TGCAGTGCTAGAGGGGACAGCGGCTCACCCCTCCACTTT. The chain joins TRBV20-1 to TRBJ1-6; the match to TRBD1 covers 7 bases. Germline CDR1 reads DFQATT; CDR2 reads SNEGSKA (reference sequence). The CDR3 extends over 13 amino acids. V gave up 1 base and J gave up 10 bases; unmatched junction bases: 4.

V and J are TRBV7-2 and TRBJ2-5; possibly TRBD2 for D (7 bases). Matching the DNA end better, TRBJ2-7 makes the J call doubtful. Germline lookup yields CDR1 SGHTA and CDR2 FQGNSA. The CDR3 totals 15 residues. CDR3 protein: CASSPRGGRGYEQYF. The CDR3 bases are TGTGCCAGCAGCCCTAGGGGGGGGCGAGGCTACGAGCAGTACTTC.

V and J are TRBV7-2 and TRBJ1-5, with 11 bases aligning to TRBD1. CDR3 length: 19 residues. The V and J ends lost 5 bases and 4 bases, in that order; junction bases with no gene match: 16. Germline CDR1 and CDR2: SGHTA and FQGNSA. CDR3 sequence: CASSVVGTGGTNRNQPQHF. CDR3 nucleotide sequence: TGTGCCAGCAGCGTTGTGGGGACAGGGGGAACGAATAGAAATCAGCCCCAGCATTTT.